These 4 T cell receptor beta chains were sequenced from one sample in a study of beta chain features in type 1 diabetes. Every bit of the isolated RNA underwent reverse transcription, so sequencing read expressed TCRB transcripts. Repertoires were generated with immunoSEQ multiplex PCR, while TCRdb's copy carries only in-frame clones and drops some. The sample has about 620,000 clones, around a sixth seen once; the top ten hold 0.09% to 0.095%. Sequencing used naive CD4+ T cells from blood. The receptors originated from a man between 18 and 35 years old in good health.

The CDR3 sequence: CASSFLAQGNEQFF. DNA for the CDR3: TGCGCCAGCAGCTTCTTAGCACAGGGCAATGAGCAGTTCTTC. The chain uses TRBV5-1 and TRBJ2-1; tentative D call: TRBD1 (6 bases). V was pared by 2 bases and J by 6 bases, with 12 bases between. The V gene's germline CDR1 is SGHRS and CDR2 YFSETQ. The CDR3 totals 14 residues.

There are a few counts of this clone. The rearrangement links TRBV6-5 to TRBJ1-4, with 10 nucleotides matching TRBD1. The germline gives CDR1 MNHEY, CDR2 SVGAGI. This CDR3 comprises 14 residues. With V trimmed by 4 bases and J by 7 bases, 3 bases remained unmatched. The CDR3 region is CASSWDRGSEKLFF. The CDR3, as DNA: TGTGCCAGCAGTTGGGACAGGGGAAGTGAAAAACTGTTTTTT.

The gene calls are TRBV7-9 and TRBJ1-4; 8 nucleotides align to TRBD1. The length of the CDR3 is 14 residues. V lost 10 bases to trimming and J lost 7 bases; unmatched junction nucleotides: 11. CDR1 SEHNR and CDR2 FQNEAQ come from the germline V gene (reference sequence). Here the CDR3 DNA reads TGTGCCACCCAAAAAGGACAGGGCGGTGAAAAACTGTTTTTT. Its translation: CATQKGQGGEKLFF. Based on the CDR3 plus reference TRBV7-9 and TRBJ1-4, the full variable domain is DTGVSQNPRHKITKRGQNVTFRCDPISEHNRLYWYRQTLGQGPEFLTYFQNEAQLEKSRLLSDRFSAERPKGSFSTLEIQRTEQGDSAMYLCATQKGQGGEKLFFGSGTQLSVL.

This clone was recorded a few times. The J gene is TRBJ2-1, the V gene TRBV6-1; possible D gene TRBD1, 6 bases. CDR1 and CDR2 (germline): MNHNS, SASEGT. V dropped 10 bases and J dropped 4 bases, with 17 bases sitting between them. The CDR3 has 14 residues. CDR3 DNA: TGTGCCATTCTCGGGACACGTCGTTACAATGAGCAGTTCTTC. Protein: CAILGTRRYNEQFF.